The rows below give T cell receptor beta chains drawn from one sample of a study of T cell responses to AZD1222 COVID-19 vaccine. Only in-frame clones appear in the TCRdb table, and some are missing; sequencing was by immunoSEQ multiplex PCR. Here the sample spans tens of thousands of clones, around nine tenths being singletons. The sample was peripheral blood, taken on day 0 of AZD1222 vaccination. The receptors stem from an adult in good health. CDR3s include the opening cysteine and the closing phenylalanine or tryptophan. The order of the fields is V gene, CDR3 length, J gene, CDR3 protein.

V gene: TRBV6-1
CDR3 length: 14
J gene: TRBJ1-2
CDR3 protein: CASSEALGYYGYTF

V gene: TRBV7-8
CDR3 length: 17
J gene: TRBJ1-5
CDR3 protein: CASSLLYAAPSNQPQHF

V gene: TRBV7-8
CDR3 length: 15
J gene: TRBJ2-7
CDR3 protein: CASSPGAGDPWEQYF

V gene: TRBV7-8
CDR3 length: 13
J gene: TRBJ2-1
CDR3 protein: CASSTDRANEQFF

V gene: TRBV10-3
CDR3 length: 17
J gene: TRBJ2-6
CDR3 protein: CAISESRARAGANVLTF

V gene: TRBV29-1
CDR3 length: 15
J gene: TRBJ1-5
CDR3 protein: CSVRTTGDLNQPQHF

V gene: TRBV19
CDR3 length: 15
J gene: TRBJ1-1
CDR3 protein: CASIGLHSGTTEAFF

V gene: TRBV27
CDR3 length: 14
J gene: TRBJ1-4
CDR3 protein: CASSSDRSVEKLFF

V gene: TRBV4-1
CDR3 length: 16
J gene: TRBJ1-2
CDR3 protein: CASSQDPTGGWYGYTF

V gene: TRBV15
CDR3 length: 16
J gene: TRBJ1-2
CDR3 protein: CATSRLVGQTRGGYTF

V gene: TRBV11-3
CDR3 length: 15
J gene: TRBJ2-7
CDR3 protein: CASSLVPGGSYEQYF

V gene: TRBV2
CDR3 length: 13
J gene: TRBJ1-2
CDR3 protein: CASGERINYGYTF

V gene: TRBV2
CDR3 length: 14
J gene: TRBJ2-2
CDR3 protein: CASSDSGVTGELFF

V gene: TRBV6-5
CDR3 length: 13
J gene: TRBJ2-1
CDR3 protein: CASSPQGAAEQFF

V gene: TRBV7-8
CDR3 length: 14
J gene: TRBJ1-2
CDR3 protein: CASSPGQGTYGYTF

V gene: TRBV6-6
CDR3 length: 16
J gene: TRBJ1-3
CDR3 protein: CASSPSGALSGNTIYF

V gene: TRBV6-5
CDR3 length: 14
J gene: TRBJ1-2
CDR3 protein: CASSPGALGYGYTF

V gene: TRBV7-2
CDR3 length: 13
J gene: TRBJ1-2
CDR3 protein: CASSLGQPYGYTF

V gene: TRBV6-5
CDR3 length: 15
J gene: TRBJ2-2
CDR3 protein: CASIKESLNTGELFF

V gene: TRBV6-6
CDR3 length: 16
J gene: TRBJ2-3
CDR3 protein: CASRGLEAPVGDTQYF

V gene: TRBV2
CDR3 length: 13
J gene: TRBJ1-2
CDR3 protein: CASISDRRAGYTF

V gene: TRBV4-1
CDR3 length: 15
J gene: TRBJ1-2
CDR3 protein: CASSPGTVPRYGYTF

V gene: TRBV7-6
CDR3 length: 18
J gene: TRBJ1-5
CDR3 protein: CASSSLPVGAYSNQPQHF